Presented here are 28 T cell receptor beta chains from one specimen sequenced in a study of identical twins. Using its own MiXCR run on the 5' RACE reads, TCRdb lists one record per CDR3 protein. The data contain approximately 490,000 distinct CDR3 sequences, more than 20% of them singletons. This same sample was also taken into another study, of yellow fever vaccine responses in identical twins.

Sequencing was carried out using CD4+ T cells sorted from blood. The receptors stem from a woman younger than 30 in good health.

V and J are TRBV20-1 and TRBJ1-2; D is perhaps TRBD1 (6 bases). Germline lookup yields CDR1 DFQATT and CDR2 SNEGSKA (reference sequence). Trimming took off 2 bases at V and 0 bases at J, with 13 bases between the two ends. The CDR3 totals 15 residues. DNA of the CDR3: TGCAGTGCTAGATCCCGGGACACCGCTAACTATGGCTACACCTTC. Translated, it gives CSARSRDTANYGYTF.

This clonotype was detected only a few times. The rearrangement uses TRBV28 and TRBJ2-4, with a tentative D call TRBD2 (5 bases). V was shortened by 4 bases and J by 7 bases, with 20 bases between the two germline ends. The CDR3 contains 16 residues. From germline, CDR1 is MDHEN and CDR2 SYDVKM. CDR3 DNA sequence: TGTGCCAGCAGTTCTCGGGAAACGGGCTCGGGGAACATTCAGTACTTC. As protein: CASSSRETGSGNIQYF. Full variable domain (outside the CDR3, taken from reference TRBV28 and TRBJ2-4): DVKVTQSSRYLVKRTGEKVFLECVQDMDHENMFWYRQDPGLGLRLIYFSYDVKMKEKGDIPEGYSVSREKKERFSLILESASTNQTSMYLCASSSRETGSGNIQYFGAGTRLSVL.

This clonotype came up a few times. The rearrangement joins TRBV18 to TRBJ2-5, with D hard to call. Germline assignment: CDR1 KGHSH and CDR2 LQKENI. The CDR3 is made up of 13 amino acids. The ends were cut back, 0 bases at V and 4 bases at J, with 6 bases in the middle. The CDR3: CASSPPVVETQYF. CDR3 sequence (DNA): TGTGCCAGCTCACCACCGGTTGTAGAGACCCAGTACTTC.

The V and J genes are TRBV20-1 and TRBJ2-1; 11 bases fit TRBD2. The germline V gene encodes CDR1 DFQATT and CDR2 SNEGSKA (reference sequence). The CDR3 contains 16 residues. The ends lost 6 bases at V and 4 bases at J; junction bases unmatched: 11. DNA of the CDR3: TGCAGTGCCCTCCCCATAGCGGGAGGGTTTTACAATGAGCAGTTCTTC. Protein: CSALPIAGGFYNEQFF.

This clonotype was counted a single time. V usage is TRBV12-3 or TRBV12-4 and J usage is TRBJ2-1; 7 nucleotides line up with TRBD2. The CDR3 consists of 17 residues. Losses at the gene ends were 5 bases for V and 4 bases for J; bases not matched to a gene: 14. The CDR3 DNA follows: TGTGCCAGCAGTCCCCAGATGAGTGCGGGGGTATACAATGAGCAGTTCTTC. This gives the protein CASSPQMSAGVYNEQFF.

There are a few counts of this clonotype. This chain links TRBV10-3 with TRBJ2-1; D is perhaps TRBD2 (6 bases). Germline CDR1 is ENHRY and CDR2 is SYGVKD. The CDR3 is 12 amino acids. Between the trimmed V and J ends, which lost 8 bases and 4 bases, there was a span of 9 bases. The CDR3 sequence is CAIGAGYNEQFF. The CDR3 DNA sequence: TGTGCCATCGGGGCGGGGTACAATGAGCAGTTCTTC.

The DNA for the CDR3 is TGTGCCAGCAGCTTATCCAGCGGGAGGGCCACGTCTTCCTACGAGCAGTACTTC. Its protein is CASSLSSGRATSSYEQYF. The chain couples TRBV11-2 to TRBJ2-7; 10 bases agree with TRBD2. V was clipped by 2 bases and J by 1 base; unmatched bases: 11. Per the germline V gene, CDR1 is SGHAT and CDR2 is FQNNGV. This CDR3 region has 18 residues. Supplemented by reference TRBV11-2 and TRBJ2-7, the full variable domain reads EAGVAQSPRYKIIEKRQSVAFWCNPISGHATLYWYQQILGQGPKLLIQFQNNGVVDDSQLPKDRFSAERLKGVDSTLKIQPAKLEDSAVYLCASSLSSGRATSSYEQYFGPGTRLTVT.

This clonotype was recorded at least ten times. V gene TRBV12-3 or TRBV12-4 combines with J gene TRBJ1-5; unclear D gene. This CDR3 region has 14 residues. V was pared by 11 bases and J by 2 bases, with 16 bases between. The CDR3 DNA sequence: TGTGCCTCAAGAGGGTCTGGGGGCAATCAGCCCCAGCATTTT. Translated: CASRGSGGNQPQHF.

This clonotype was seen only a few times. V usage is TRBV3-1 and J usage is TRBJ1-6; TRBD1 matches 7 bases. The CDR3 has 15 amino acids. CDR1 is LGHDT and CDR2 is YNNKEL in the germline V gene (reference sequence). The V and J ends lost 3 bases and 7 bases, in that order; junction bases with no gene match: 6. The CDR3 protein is CASSHVDRANSPLHF. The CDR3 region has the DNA TGTGCCAGCAGCCACGTAGACAGGGCGAATTCACCCCTCCACTTT.

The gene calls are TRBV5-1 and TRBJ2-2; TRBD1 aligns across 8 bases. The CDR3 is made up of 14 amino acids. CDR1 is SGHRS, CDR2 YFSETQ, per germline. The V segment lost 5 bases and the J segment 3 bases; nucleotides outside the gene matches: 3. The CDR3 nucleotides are TGCGCCAGCAGTAGGGACAGGCACACCGGGGAGCTGTTTTTT. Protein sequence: CASSRDRHTGELFF. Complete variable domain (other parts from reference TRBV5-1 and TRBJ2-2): KAGVTQTPRYLIKTRGQQVTLSCSPISGHRSVSWYQQTPGQGLQFLFEYFSETQRNKGNFPGRFSGRQFSNSRSEMNVSTLELGDSALYLCASSRDRHTGELFFGEGSRLTVL.

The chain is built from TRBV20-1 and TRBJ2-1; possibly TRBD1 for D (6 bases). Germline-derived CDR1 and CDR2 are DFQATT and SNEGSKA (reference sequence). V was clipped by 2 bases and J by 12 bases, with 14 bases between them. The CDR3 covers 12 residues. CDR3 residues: CSARWDTFGQFF. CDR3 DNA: TGCAGTGCTAGATGGGACACCTTCGGGCAGTTCTTC.

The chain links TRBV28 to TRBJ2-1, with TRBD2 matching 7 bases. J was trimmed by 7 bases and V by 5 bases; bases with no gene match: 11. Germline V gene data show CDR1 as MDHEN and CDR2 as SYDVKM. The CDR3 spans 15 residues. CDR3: CASSEAGTYGNEQFF. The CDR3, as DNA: TGTGCCAGCAGTGAAGCGGGAACTTACGGGAATGAGCAGTTCTTC.

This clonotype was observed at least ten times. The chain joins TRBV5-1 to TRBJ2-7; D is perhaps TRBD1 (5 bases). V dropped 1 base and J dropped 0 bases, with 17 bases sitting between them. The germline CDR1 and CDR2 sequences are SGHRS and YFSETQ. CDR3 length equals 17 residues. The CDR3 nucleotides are TGCGCCAGCAGCTTGACAAACTGGGGCCCCAGCTCCTACGAGCAGTACTTC. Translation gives CASSLTNWGPSSYEQYF.

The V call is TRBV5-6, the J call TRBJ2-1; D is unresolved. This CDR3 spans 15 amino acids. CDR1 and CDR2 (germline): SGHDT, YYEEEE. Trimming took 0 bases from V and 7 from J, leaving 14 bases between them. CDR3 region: CASSLGGFNGNEQFF. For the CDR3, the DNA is TGTGCCAGCAGCTTGGGTGGTTTTAATGGGAATGAGCAGTTCTTC.

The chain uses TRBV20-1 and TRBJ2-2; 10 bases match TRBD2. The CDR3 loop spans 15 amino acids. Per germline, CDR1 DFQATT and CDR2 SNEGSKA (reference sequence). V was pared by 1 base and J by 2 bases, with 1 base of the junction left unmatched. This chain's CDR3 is CSARASGRNTGELFF. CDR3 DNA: TGCAGTGCTAGAGCTAGCGGGAGAAACACCGGGGAGCTGTTTTTT.

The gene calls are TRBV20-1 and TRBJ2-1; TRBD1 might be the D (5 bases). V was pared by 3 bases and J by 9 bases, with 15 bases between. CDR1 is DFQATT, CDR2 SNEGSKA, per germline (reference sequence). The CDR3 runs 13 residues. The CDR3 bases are TGCAGTGCTAGCAGGGCGCAGGGTTTTGAGCAGTTCTTC. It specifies CSASRAQGFEQFF.

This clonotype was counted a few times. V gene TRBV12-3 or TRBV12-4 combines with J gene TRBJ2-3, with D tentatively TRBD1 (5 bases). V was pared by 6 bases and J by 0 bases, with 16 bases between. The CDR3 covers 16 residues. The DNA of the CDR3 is TGTGCCAGCAGCCCCCGACAGCCTTCTAGCACAGATACGCAGTATTTT. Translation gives CASSPRQPSSTDTQYF.

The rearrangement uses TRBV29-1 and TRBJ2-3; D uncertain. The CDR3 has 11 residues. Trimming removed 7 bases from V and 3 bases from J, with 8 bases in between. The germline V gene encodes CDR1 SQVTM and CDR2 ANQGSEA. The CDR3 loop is CSAGATDTQYF. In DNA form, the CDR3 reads TGCAGCGCCGGAGCGACAGATACGCAGTATTTT.

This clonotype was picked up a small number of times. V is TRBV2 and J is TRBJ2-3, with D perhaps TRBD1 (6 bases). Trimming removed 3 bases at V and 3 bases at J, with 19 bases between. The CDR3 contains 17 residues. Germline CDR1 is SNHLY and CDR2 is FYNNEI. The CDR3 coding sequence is TGTGCCAGCAGTGATGTCACAGGGATTTCTGGGACAGATACGCAGTATTTT. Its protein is CASSDVTGISGTDTQYF.

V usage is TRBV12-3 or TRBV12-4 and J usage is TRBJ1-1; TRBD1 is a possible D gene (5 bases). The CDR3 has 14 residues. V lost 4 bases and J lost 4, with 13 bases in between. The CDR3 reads CASSWGTLGTEAFF. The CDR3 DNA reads TGTGCCAGCAGTTGGGGGACTCTTGGCACTGAAGCTTTCTTT.

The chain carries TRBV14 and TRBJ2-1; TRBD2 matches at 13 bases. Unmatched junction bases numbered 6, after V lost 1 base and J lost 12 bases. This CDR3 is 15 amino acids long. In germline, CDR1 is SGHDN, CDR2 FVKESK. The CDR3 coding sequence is TGTGCCAGCAGCCAAGCCGGACTAGCGGGAGAAGGGCAGTTCTTC. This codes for CASSQAGLAGEGQFF.

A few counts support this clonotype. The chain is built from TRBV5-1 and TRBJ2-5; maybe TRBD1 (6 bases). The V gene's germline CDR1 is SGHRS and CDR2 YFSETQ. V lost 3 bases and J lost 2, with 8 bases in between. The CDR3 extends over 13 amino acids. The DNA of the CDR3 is TGCGCCAGCAGCTGGACAGTACAAGAGACCCAGTACTTC. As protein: CASSWTVQETQYF.

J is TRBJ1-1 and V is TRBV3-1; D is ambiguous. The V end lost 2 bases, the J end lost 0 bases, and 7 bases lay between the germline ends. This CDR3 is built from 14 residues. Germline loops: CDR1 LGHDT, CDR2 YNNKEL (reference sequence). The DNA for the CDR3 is TGTGCCAGCAGCCAAACAGAAATGAACACTGAAGCTTTCTTT. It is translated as CASSQTEMNTEAFF.

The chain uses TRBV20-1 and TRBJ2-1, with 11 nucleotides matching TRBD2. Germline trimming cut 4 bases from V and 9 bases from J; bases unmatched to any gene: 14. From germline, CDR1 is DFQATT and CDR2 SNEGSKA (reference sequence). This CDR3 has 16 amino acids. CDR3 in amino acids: CSATYSGRAPGLEQFF. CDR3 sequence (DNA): TGCAGTGCTACCTATAGCGGGAGGGCCCCGGGCCTTGAGCAGTTCTTC.

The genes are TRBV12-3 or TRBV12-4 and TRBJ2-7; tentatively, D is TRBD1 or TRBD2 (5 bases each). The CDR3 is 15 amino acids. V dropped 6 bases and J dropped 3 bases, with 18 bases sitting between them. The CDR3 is CASSPGALARYEQYF. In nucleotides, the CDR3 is TGTGCCAGCAGCCCCGGGGCATTAGCGCGCTACGAGCAGTACTTC.

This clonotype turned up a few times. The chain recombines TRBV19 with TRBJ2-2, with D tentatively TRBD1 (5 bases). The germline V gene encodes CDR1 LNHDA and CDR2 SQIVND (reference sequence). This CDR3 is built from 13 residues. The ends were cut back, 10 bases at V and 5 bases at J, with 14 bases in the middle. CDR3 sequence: CAIGSGWTGELFF. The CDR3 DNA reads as TGTGCCATAGGGTCAGGGTGGACCGGGGAGCTGTTTTTT.

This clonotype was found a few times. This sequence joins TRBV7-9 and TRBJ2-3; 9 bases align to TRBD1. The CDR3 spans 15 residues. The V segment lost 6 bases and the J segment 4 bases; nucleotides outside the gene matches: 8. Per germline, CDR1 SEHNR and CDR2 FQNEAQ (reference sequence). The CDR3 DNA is TGTGCCAGCAGGGGGACAGGGATGGACCCAGATACGCAGTATTTT. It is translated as CASRGTGMDPDTQYF.

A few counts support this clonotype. The CDR3 DNA reads as TGTGCCAGCAGCACCATAGCGGGAGGTTTGGATGAGCAGTTCTTC. Residues: CASSTIAGGLDEQFF. The chain couples TRBV7-9 to TRBJ2-1; TRBD2 matches 10 bases. CDR3 size: 15 residues. V was pared by 5 bases and J by 8 bases, with 9 bases of the junction left unmatched. Germline assignment: CDR1 SEHNR and CDR2 FQNEAQ (reference sequence).